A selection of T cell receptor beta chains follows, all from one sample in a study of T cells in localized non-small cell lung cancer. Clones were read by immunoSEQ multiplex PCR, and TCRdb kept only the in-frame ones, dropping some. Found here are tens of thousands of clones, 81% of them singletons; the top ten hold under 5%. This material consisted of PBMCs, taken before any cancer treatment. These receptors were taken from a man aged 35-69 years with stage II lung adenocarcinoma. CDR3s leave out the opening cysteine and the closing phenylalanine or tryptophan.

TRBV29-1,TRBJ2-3,SVEDPAGLSSTDTQY
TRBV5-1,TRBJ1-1,ASSLDGGNTEAF
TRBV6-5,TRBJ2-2,ASSYSRGQGSGELF
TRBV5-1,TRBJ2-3,ASSSSIIAGRTDTQY
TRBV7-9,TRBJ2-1,ASSSQPPTSATPV
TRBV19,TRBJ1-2,ASSVWDRPFGYT
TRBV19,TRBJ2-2,ASSNTGYTGELF
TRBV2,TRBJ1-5,ASRFFSNQPQH
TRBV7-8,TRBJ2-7,ASSSAWTGRESEQY
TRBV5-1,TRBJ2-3,ASSLSGASTDTQY
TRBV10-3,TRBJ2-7,AISPGDTDEQY
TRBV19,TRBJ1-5,ASSSGTLYSNQPQH
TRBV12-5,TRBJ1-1,ASGLSGGPAEAF
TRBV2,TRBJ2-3,GGTGALTDTQY
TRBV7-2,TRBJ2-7,ASSWGDEQY
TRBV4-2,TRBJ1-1,ASSRGTGVNTEAF
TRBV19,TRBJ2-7,ASVRDRAGNEQY
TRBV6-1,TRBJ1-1,ASSEEAWRSNTEAF
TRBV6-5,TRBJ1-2,ASSQTGNGYT
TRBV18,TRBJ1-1,ASSRLNTEAF
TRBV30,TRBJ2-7,AWTRTGTASYEQY
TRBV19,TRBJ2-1,ASQPGTVYNEQF